The entry that follows covers one TCR beta chain sequence. What it binds is not known. The source of the sample is a study of beta chain features in type 1 diabetes. Expressed TCRB transcripts were sequenced, since all the RNA that had been isolated was reverse transcribed. Profiled with immunoSEQ multiplex PCR; TCRdb holds only in-frame clones, not every one. Of about half a million clones in the sample, 11% were seen once. Study-level findings and limits: Type 1 diabetes patients showed a moderate but significant shortening of TCRB CDR3s in all four CD4+ subsets.

Stem cell-like memory, regulatory, central memory and naive CD4+ cells were sorted via CD45RO/CCR7/CD25/CD127/CD95/CD27. The CDR3 contains 15 residues. Looked up from germline, CDR1 is SNHLY and CDR2 is FYNNEI. The germline V and J ends were trimmed by 2 bases and 7 bases, with 14 bases remaining between them. V and J are TRBV2 and TRBJ2-2, with a possible D match to TRBD2 (6 bases). This TCR came from a woman aged 18-29 years in good health. Sequences were obtained from naive CD4+ T cells from blood. In nucleotides, the CDR3 is TGTGCCAGCAGTGAATTGGGAGGCTTGGGCGGGGAGCTGTTTTTT. This codes for CASSELGGLGGELFF. The variable domain in full, with the rest retrieved from reference TRBV2 and TRBJ2-2, is EPEVTQTPSHQVTQMGQEVILRCVPISNHLYFYWYRQILGQKVEFLVSFYNNEISEKSEIFDDQFSVERPDGSNFTLKIRSTKLEDSAMYFCASSELGGLGGELFFGEGSRLTVL.